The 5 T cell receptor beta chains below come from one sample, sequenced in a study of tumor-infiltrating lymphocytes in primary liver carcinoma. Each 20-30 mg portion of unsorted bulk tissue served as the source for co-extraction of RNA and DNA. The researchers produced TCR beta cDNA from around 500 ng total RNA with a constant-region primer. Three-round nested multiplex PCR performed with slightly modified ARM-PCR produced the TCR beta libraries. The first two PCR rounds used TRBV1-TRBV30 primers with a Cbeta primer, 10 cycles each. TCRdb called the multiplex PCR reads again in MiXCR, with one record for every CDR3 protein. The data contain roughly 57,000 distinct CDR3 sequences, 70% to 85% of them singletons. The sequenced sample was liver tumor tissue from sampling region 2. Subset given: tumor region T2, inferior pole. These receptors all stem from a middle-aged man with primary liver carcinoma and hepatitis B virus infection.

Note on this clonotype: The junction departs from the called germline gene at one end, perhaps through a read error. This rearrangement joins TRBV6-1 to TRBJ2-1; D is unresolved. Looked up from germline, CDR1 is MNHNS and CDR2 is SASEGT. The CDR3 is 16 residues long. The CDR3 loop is CANSEWWHGAYNEQFF. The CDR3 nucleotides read TGTGCCAACAGTGAATGGTGGCATGGGGCCTACAATGAGCAGTTCTTC.

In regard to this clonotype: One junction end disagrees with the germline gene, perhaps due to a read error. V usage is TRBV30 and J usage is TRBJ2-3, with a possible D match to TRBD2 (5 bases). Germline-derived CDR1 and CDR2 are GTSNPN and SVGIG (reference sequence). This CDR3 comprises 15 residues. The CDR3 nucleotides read TGTGCCCGGAGTGTTTTAGTGGGAGAGACAGATACGCAGTATTTT. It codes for CARSVLVGETDTQYF. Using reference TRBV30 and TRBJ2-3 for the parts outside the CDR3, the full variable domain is SQTIHQWPATLVQPVGSPLSLECTVEGTSNPNLYWYRQAAGRGLQLLFYSVGIGQISSEVPQNLSASRPQDRQFILSSKKLLLSDSGFYLCARSVLVGETDTQYFGPGTRLTVL.

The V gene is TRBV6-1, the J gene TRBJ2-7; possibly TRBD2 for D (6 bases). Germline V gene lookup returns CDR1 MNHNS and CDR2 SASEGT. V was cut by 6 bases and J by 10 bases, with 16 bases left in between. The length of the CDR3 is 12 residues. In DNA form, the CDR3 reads TGTGCCAGCAGGGAGGGTGGGGAGGAACAGTACTTC. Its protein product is CASREGGEEQYF.

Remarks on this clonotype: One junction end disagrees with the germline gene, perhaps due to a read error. The CDR3 DNA follows: TGCGCCAACAGCTTGGTTGGCGGTACTAGCACAGATACGCGGTATTTT. This codes for CANSLVGGTSTDTRYF. The rearrangement joins TRBV5-1 to TRBJ2-3; weak D call: TRBD2 (6 bases). CDR3 length: 16 amino acids. The germline gives CDR1 SGHRS, CDR2 YFSETQ.

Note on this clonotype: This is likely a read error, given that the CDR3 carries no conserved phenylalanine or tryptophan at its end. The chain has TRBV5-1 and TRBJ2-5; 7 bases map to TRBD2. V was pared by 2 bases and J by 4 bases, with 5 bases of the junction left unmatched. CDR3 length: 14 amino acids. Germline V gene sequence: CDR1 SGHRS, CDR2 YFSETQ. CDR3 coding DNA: TGCGCCAGCAGCTTTGGACTAGATGGAGAGACCCAGTACTTG. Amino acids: CASSFGLDGETQYL.